Shown below are 9 T cell receptor beta chains from a single sample sequenced in a study of cytomegalovirus exposure and HLA in healthy donors. Primers included in the PCR were 60 Vbeta and 13 Jbeta primers. Using immunoSEQ multiplex PCR, the repertoire was profiled, and TCRdb retains in-frame clones only, with some absent. The sample shows around 160,000 clones, around four fifths of them seen only once. Material for sequencing was PBMCs. Receptors were obtained from a man in his late teens or twenties in good health and CMV-seropositive.

J is TRBJ2-3 and V is TRBV15, with 10 bases aligning to TRBD2. This CDR3 is 15 amino acids long. The trim removed 2 bases at V and 5 bases at J, leaving 4 bases unmatched. Germline-derived CDR1 and CDR2 are LNHNV and YYDKDF (reference sequence). The CDR3 DNA sequence: TGTGCCACCAGCAGAAAGCGGGAGGGCCTAGATACGCAGTATTTT. This codes for CATSRKREGLDTQYF.

This clone has a handful of counts. V gene TRBV7-8 combines with J gene TRBJ2-5; D is undetermined. The V gene's germline CDR1 is SGHVS and CDR2 FQNEAQ. The CDR3 is made up of 15 amino acids. The V and J ends lost 1 base and 2 bases respectively, with 11 bases between them. The CDR3 coding sequence is TGTGCCAGCAGCTTAGAGGTCGACTTACAAGAGACCCAGTACTTC. Translation gives CASSLEVDLQETQYF.

The chain combines TRBV5-8 with TRBJ2-3; 8 bases agree with TRBD2. The CDR3 totals 16 residues. Trimming at V came to 4 bases and at J to 1 base, leaving 8 bases not matched to a gene. Germline V lookup: CDR1 SGHTS, CDR2 YDEGEE. For the CDR3, the DNA is TGTGCCAGCAGCAGCCCGGGACTAGAGGGCACAGATACGCAGTATTTT. Translated, it gives CASSSPGLEGTDTQYF.

V usage is TRBV6-5 and J usage is TRBJ1-1; tentative D call: TRBD1 (5 bases). The V gene's germline CDR1 is MNHEY and CDR2 SVGAGI. This CDR3 is 15 amino acids long. Trimming shortened V by 0 bases and J by 3 bases, and 11 bases separated the two germline ends. This chain's CDR3 is CASSYSLTGDTEAFF. CDR3 DNA: TGTGCCAGCAGTTACTCATTGACGGGGGACACTGAAGCTTTCTTT.

V gene TRBV2 combines with J gene TRBJ1-5; D may be TRBD1 (5 bases). In germline, CDR1 is SNHLY, CDR2 FYNNEI. The CDR3 totals 15 residues. Trimming shortened V by 1 base and J by 4 bases, and 11 bases separated the two germline ends. CDR3: CASSEGIGGNQPQHF. CDR3 nucleotides: TGTGCCAGCAGTGAAGGTATCGGGGGGAATCAGCCCCAGCATTTT.

This chain connects TRBV4-3 to TRBJ2-2; D possibly corresponds to TRBD1 (6 bases). Germline values: CDR1 LGHNA, CDR2 YSLEER. The CDR3 loop spans 20 amino acids. Trimming stripped 3 bases from V and 7 bases from J, with 30 bases between. The CDR3 sequence is CASSQEYLTKSTGPDGELFF. The CDR3 nucleotides are TGCGCCAGCAGCCAGGAGTACCTCACCAAGTCTACAGGGCCGGACGGGGAGCTGTTTTTT.

V and J are TRBV6-5 and TRBJ1-3, with 7 bases that match TRBD1. V lost 7 bases to trimming and J lost 2 bases; unmatched junction nucleotides: 8. The CDR3 runs to 15 residues. In germline, CDR1 is MNHEY, CDR2 SVGAGI. CDR3 sequence reads: CASTRVGTAGNTIYF. Written as DNA, the CDR3 is TGTGCCAGCACCAGGGTAGGGACAGCTGGAAACACCATATATTTT.

This chain joins TRBV7-9 and TRBJ1-5; 10 bases are a match to TRBD1. Germline V gene lookup returns CDR1 SEHNR and CDR2 FQNEAQ (reference sequence). This CDR3 region has 15 residues. V lost 5 bases, J lost 4 bases, and 5 bases stayed unmatched. CDR3 in amino acids: CASSPGTGANQPQHF. As DNA, the CDR3 is TGTGCCAGCAGCCCCGGGACAGGGGCGAATCAGCCCCAGCATTTT.

J is TRBJ2-7 and V is TRBV13; 8 bases match TRBD1. Germline CDR1 reads PRHDT; CDR2 reads FYEKMQ (reference sequence). Trimming cost V 5 bases and J 7 bases; bases outside gene matches: 7. This CDR3 region has 13 residues. The CDR3 loop reads CASSETGAVEQYF. For the CDR3, the DNA is TGTGCCAGCAGCGAGACAGGGGCGGTGGAGCAGTACTTC.